The entry below gives a single TCR beta chain sequence along with its context. Its target is unknown. CDR3 length equals 16 residues. CDR1 is MNHEY and CDR2 is SMNVEV in the germline V gene (reference sequence). Trimming at V came to 0 bases and at J to 2 bases, leaving 5 bases not matched to a gene. Time point denoted: new active TB diagnosis, blood taken before or within 7 days of starting treatment. This sample is part of a study of T cells in tuberculosis. Study in general: Samples predate treatment or fall within its first 7 days.

Sequenced by immunoSEQ multiplex PCR; TCRdb stores in-frame clones only, minus some. The profile covers 25,000 to 35,000 clones, with about 90% appearing a single time and approximately 6.8% taken by the ten largest. General study findings and limits: Selection depended on which cryopreserved specimens were available. A GMM-specific repertoire classifier reached 80% to 90% accuracy, AUROC around 0.87. Smaller distances to GMM-specific TCRs suggested their expansion in active tuberculosis.

Sequenced material: PBMCs, taken at tuberculosis diagnosis. The genes are TRBV27 and TRBJ2-7, with 9 bases aligning to TRBD2. The receptor was derived from an adult with tuberculosis. CDR3 in amino acids: CASSLSLAGPTYEQYF. The CDR3 DNA is TGTGCCAGCAGTTTATCACTAGCGGGTCCCACCTACGAGCAGTACTTC.